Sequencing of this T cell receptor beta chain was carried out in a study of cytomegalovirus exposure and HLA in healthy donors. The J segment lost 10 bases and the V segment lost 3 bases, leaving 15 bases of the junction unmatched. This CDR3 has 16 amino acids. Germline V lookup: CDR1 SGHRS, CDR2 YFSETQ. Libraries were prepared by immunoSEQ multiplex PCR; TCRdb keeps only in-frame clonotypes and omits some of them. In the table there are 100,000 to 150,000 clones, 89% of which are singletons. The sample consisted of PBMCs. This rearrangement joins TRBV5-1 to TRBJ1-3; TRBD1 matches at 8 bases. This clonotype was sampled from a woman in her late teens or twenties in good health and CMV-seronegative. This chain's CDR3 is CASSSGSQGAYGTIYF. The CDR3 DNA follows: TGCGCCAGCAGCTCCGGGTCCCAGGGGGCTTATGGGACCATATATTTT.